The 32 T cell receptor beta chains given below trace back to one sample, sequenced in a study of blood T cell repertoires in COVID-19. Generated by immunoSEQ multiplex PCR, the TCRdb table keeps only in-frame clones and is missing some. The sample includes around 340,000 clones, approximately 89% seen only once; the top ten take 3% to 4.5%. The sequenced sample consisted of peripheral blood. The receptors come from a woman in her sixties with COVID-19, enrolled during active disease.

The rearrangement links TRBV3-1 (or the pseudogene TRBV3-2) to TRBJ1-2; D is perhaps TRBD1 (6 bases). In germline, CDR1 is LGHDT, CDR2 YNNKEL (reference sequence). Trimming pared 3 bases from V and 7 bases from J, leaving 15 bases between. The CDR3 runs 14 residues. CDR3 loop: CASSHRTGSSGYTF. The CDR3 nucleotides are TGTGCCAGCAGCCATCGAACAGGGTCTAGTGGCTACACCTTC.

The V and J genes are TRBV3-1 (or the pseudogene TRBV3-2) and TRBJ2-3; 10 bases match TRBD2. Germline V gives CDR1 LGHDT, CDR2 YNNKEL (reference sequence). This CDR3 has 14 amino acids. Trimming took 7 bases from V and 5 from J; bases not matched to a gene: 6. In DNA form, the CDR3 reads TGTGCCAGCAAAGCGGGGGGGCGTGGAGATACGCAGTATTTT. As protein: CASKAGGRGDTQYF.

The chain couples TRBV19 to TRBJ1-5; no firm D call. Germline V gives CDR1 LNHDA, CDR2 SQIVND (reference sequence). This CDR3 has 17 residues. V lost 6 bases and J 0 bases, leaving 18 bases between the germline ends. CDR3 protein: CASSPGAGGYSNQPQHF. For the CDR3, the DNA is TGTGCCAGTAGCCCTGGAGCGGGCGGTTATAGCAATCAGCCCCAGCATTTT.

J is TRBJ1-4 and V is TRBV7-9; maybe TRBD1 (5 bases). This CDR3 has 15 amino acids. Germline lookup yields CDR1 SEHNR and CDR2 FQNEAQ (reference sequence). V lost 3 bases to trimming and J lost 5 bases, with 13 bases between them. This CDR3 reads CASSFFPRVNEKLFF. Written as DNA, the CDR3 is TGTGCCAGCAGCTTTTTTCCCAGGGTGAATGAAAAACTGTTTTTT.

The rearrangement links TRBV18 to TRBJ1-2; 7 nucleotides match TRBD1. Germline CDR1 reads KGHSH; CDR2 reads LQKENI. Trimming at V came to 2 bases and at J to 6 bases, leaving 6 bases not matched to a gene. The CDR3 contains 14 residues. The CDR3 region has the DNA TGTGCCAGCTCACCAACTCACGGACAGGATGGCTACACCTTC. Its translation: CASSPTHGQDGYTF.

The chain employs TRBV12-3 or TRBV12-4 and TRBJ1-1; 7 nucleotides match TRBD1. CDR3 size: 13 residues. Trimming removed 8 bases from V and 0 bases from J; junction bases left unmatched: 3. The CDR3: CASGGQLNTEAFF. Here the CDR3 DNA reads TGTGCCAGCGGGGGACAGTTGAACACTGAAGCTTTCTTT.

The chain recombines TRBV30 with TRBJ1-2; D not certain. V was trimmed by 0 bases and J by 2 bases, leaving 10 bases between them. CDR1 is GTSNPN, CDR2 SVGIG, per germline (reference sequence). This CDR3 region has 14 residues. The CDR3 DNA reads TGTGCCTGGAGTGTACTTTCGCCGAACTATGGCTACACCTTC. This codes for CAWSVLSPNYGYTF.

This chain uses TRBV19 with TRBJ1-1; D is possibly TRBD1 (6 bases). V was shortened by 3 bases and J by 5 bases, with 13 bases between the two germline ends. Germline V gene sequence: CDR1 LNHDA, CDR2 SQIVND (reference sequence). CDR3 size: 14 residues. In DNA form, the CDR3 reads TGTGCCAGTAGTATCTCAACAGGGTGGACTGAAGCTTTCTTT. Translating gives CASSISTGWTEAFF.

The chain combines TRBV28 with TRBJ2-5; weak D call: TRBD1 (6 bases). This CDR3 spans 14 amino acids. CDR1 MDHEN and CDR2 SYDVKM come from the germline V gene. Trimming cost V 2 bases and J 5 bases, with 12 bases left between them. As DNA, the CDR3 is TGTGCCAGCAGTTTAACGGGCAGGGGTGAGACCCAGTACTTC. It yields the protein CASSLTGRGETQYF.

The genes are TRBV13 and TRBJ1-1, with 8 bases aligning to TRBD1. Germline CDR1 and CDR2: PRHDT and FYEKMQ (reference sequence). This CDR3 has 18 residues. The V and J ends lost 0 bases and 3 bases, in that order; junction bases with no gene match: 12. Here the CDR3 reads CASSLGPRTGKGDTEAFF. The CDR3 DNA reads TGTGCCAGCAGCTTAGGCCCTAGGACAGGGAAGGGGGACACTGAAGCTTTCTTT.

The CDR3 coding sequence is TGTGCCAGCAGGGGGACAGAGGGGCACTATGGCTACACCTTC. Its protein is CASRGTEGHYGYTF. V usage is TRBV28 and J usage is TRBJ1-2; 7 bases are a match to TRBD1. V trimming: 6 bases; J trimming: 3 bases; junction bases outside the gene matches: 7. The germline gives CDR1 MDHEN, CDR2 SYDVKM. This CDR3 contains 14 residues.

The chain uses TRBV5-1 and TRBJ1-2; D ambiguous. This CDR3 contains 16 residues. Germline CDR1 and CDR2: SGHRS and YFSETQ. Between the trimmed V and J ends, which lost 7 bases and 8 bases, there was a span of 27 bases. This CDR3 reads CASCPSAISGFVGYTF. CDR3 DNA: TGCGCCAGCTGCCCGTCCGCGATCTCGGGTTTTGTAGGCTACACCTTC.

The rearrangement uses TRBV19 and TRBJ1-5; 8 bases are shared with TRBD1. This CDR3 contains 14 residues. V was clipped by 6 bases and J by 7 bases; unmatched bases: 8. CDR1 and CDR2 from the germline V gene are LNHDA and SQIVND (reference sequence). CDR3 sequence (DNA): TGTGCCAGTAGCCGGGACAGGCGGATCCAGCCCCAGCATTTT. Protein product: CASSRDRRIQPQHF.

The rearrangement uses TRBV4-1 and TRBJ1-5; D is possibly TRBD1 (6 bases). Germline CDR1 MGHRA, CDR2 YSYEKL. The CDR3 sequence is 14 residues long. The V gene lost 5 bases and the J gene lost 0 bases, with 8 bases spanning the gap. The DNA for the CDR3 is TGCGCCAGCAGCGTACAGGGTAGCAATCAGCCCCAGCATTTT. The encoded protein is CASSVQGSNQPQHF.

This chain connects TRBV6-6 to TRBJ1-5; 9 bases fit TRBD1. Trimming cost V 4 bases and J 3 bases; bases outside gene matches: 4. Germline CDR1 and CDR2: MNHNY and SVGAGI (reference sequence). The CDR3 is 15 residues long. The CDR3 sequence: CASSSGQGLNQPQHF. In DNA form, the CDR3 reads TGTGCCAGCAGTTCGGGACAGGGTCTCAATCAGCCCCAGCATTTT.

The chain recombines TRBV6-2 or TRBV6-3 with TRBJ2-3; TRBD2 matches 7 bases. In germline, CDR1 is MNHEY, CDR2 SVGEGT. The CDR3 covers 15 residues. Trimming at V came to 6 bases and at J to 5 bases, leaving 11 bases not matched to a gene. The CDR3 nucleotides read TGTGCCAGCAGCCCTATTGGACTAGGCGGAGATACGCAGTATTTT. Protein product: CASSPIGLGGDTQYF.

The gene calls are TRBV6-2 or TRBV6-3 and TRBJ2-2, with 7 bases matching TRBD2. The CDR3 length is 17 residues. Per the germline V gene, CDR1 is MNHEY and CDR2 is SVGEGT. The J segment lost 5 bases and the V segment lost 2 bases, leaving 11 bases of the junction unmatched. The CDR3 DNA follows: TGTGCCAGCAGTTACCCCCCAGAAGCGGGGTATACCGGGGAGCTGTTTTTT. It codes for CASSYPPEAGYTGELFF.

This clone has just a few counts. V usage is TRBV30 and J usage is TRBJ1-2; D is unclear. Trimming took 0 bases from V and 6 from J, leaving 11 bases between them. The CDR3 spans 13 residues. The germline gives CDR1 GTSNPN, CDR2 SVGIG (reference sequence). CDR3 region: CAWSVSDKHGYTF. Here the CDR3 DNA reads TGTGCCTGGAGTGTATCAGACAAGCATGGCTACACCTTC.

The chain carries TRBV6-6 and TRBJ1-5; D not certain. The CDR3 is made up of 12 amino acids. Trimming shortened V by 5 bases and J by 4 bases, and 6 bases separated the two germline ends. Germline V gene lookup returns CDR1 MNHNY and CDR2 SVGAGI (reference sequence). The CDR3 here is CASSRPNQPQHF. CDR3 nucleotides: TGTGCCAGCAGTCGCCCGAATCAGCCCCAGCATTTT.

The CDR3 DNA follows: TGTGCCTGGAGCGCGGGGGGGTCAGATACGCAGTATTTT. The encoded protein is CAWSAGGSDTQYF. V is TRBV30 and J is TRBJ2-3; 9 positions agree with TRBD2. This CDR3 contains 13 residues. V was pared by 3 bases and J by 4 bases, with 2 bases of the junction left unmatched. Germline values: CDR1 GTSNPN, CDR2 SVGIG (reference sequence).

This chain uses TRBV6-2 or TRBV6-3 with TRBJ1-2; TRBD1 matches at 9 bases. The germline V gene encodes CDR1 MNHEY and CDR2 SVGEGT. The CDR3 covers 16 residues. Trimming took 4 bases from V and 8 from J; bases not matched to a gene: 14. The CDR3 sequence: CASSFPWGQGLGGYTF. In DNA, the CDR3 is TGTGCCAGCAGTTTTCCTTGGGGACAGGGTCTCGGAGGCTACACCTTC.

The V gene is TRBV18, the J gene TRBJ2-1; D is possibly TRBD2 (5 bases). V lost 2 bases and J lost 7, with 12 bases in between. This CDR3 has 14 amino acids. Germline V gene data show CDR1 as KGHSH and CDR2 as LQKENI. CDR3 protein: CASSPSGLRNEQFF. The DNA for the CDR3 is TGTGCCAGCTCACCAAGCGGCCTAAGGAATGAGCAGTTCTTC.

This clone was picked up one time. The chain has TRBV3-1 (or the pseudogene TRBV3-2) and TRBJ2-3, with TRBD1 as a possible D gene (6 bases). The germline V gene has CDR1 LGHDT and CDR2 YNNKEL (reference sequence). V was clipped by 7 bases and J by 0 bases, with 17 bases between them. CDR3 length: 16 amino acids. CDR3 region: CASTRGQRGSTDTQYF. In nucleotides, the CDR3 is TGTGCCAGCACCAGAGGACAGCGAGGGAGCACAGATACGCAGTATTTT.

The V and J genes are TRBV6-4 and TRBJ2-1; 7 bases align to TRBD2. The CDR3 is made up of 15 amino acids. The trim removed 4 bases at V and 2 bases at J, leaving 5 bases unmatched. Germline V CDR1 and CDR2: MRHNA, SNTAGT. CDR3 bases: TGTGCCAGCAGTGCCGGACTAGTCCCCTACAATGAGCAGTTCTTC. Translating it yields CASSAGLVPYNEQFF.

The chain has TRBV4-1 and TRBJ1-1, with a weak D call TRBD1 (6 bases). The CDR3 spans 15 residues. V dropped 4 bases and J dropped 0 bases, with 12 bases sitting between them. CDR1 and CDR2 from the germline V gene are MGHRA and YSYEKL. The CDR3 here is CASSRPTGMNTEAFF. The DNA of the CDR3 is TGCGCCAGCAGCCGACCAACAGGGATGAACACTGAAGCTTTCTTT.

This clone was recorded once. The V and J genes are TRBV5-1 and TRBJ1-2; 10 nucleotides agree with TRBD1. The CDR3 contains 15 residues. The germline V gene has CDR1 SGHRS and CDR2 YFSETQ. V lost 4 bases, J lost 4 bases, and 7 bases stayed unmatched. In DNA, the CDR3 is TGCGCCAGCAGCCGGGCGGGACAGGGGAGCTATGGCTACACCTTC. Translated, it gives CASSRAGQGSYGYTF.

The genes are TRBV5-1 and TRBJ2-5, with TRBD1 matching over 10 bases. CDR3 length equals 15 residues. The V gene end was trimmed by 0 bases and the J gene end by 5 bases; junction bases not matched to a gene: 4. CDR1 and CDR2 from the germline V gene are SGHRS and YFSETQ. In DNA form, the CDR3 reads TGCGCCAGCAGCTTGGTGGGGACAGGGGTCGAGACCCAGTACTTC. Residues: CASSLVGTGVETQYF.

A few counts support this clone. This rearrangement joins TRBV11-2 to TRBJ1-2, with TRBD1 as a possible D gene (6 bases). Germline-derived CDR1 and CDR2 are SGHAT and FQNNGV. The germline V and J ends were trimmed by 4 bases and 4 bases, with 10 bases remaining between them. CDR3 size: 13 residues. CDR3 residues: CASSSGQIYGYTF. The CDR3 DNA follows: TGTGCCAGCAGCTCAGGACAGATCTATGGCTACACCTTC. The full variable domain, with the rest looked up from reference TRBV11-2 and TRBJ1-2, is EAGVAQSPRYKIIEKRQSVAFWCNPISGHATLYWYQQILGQGPKLLIQFQNNGVVDDSQLPKDRFSAERLKGVDSTLKIQPAKLEDSAVYLCASSSGQIYGYTFGSGTRLTVV.

The V gene is TRBV10-2, the J gene TRBJ1-5; 9 positions match TRBD1. The CDR3 loop spans 17 amino acids. J lost 4 bases, V lost 7 bases, and 14 bases had no gene match. Per germline, CDR1 WSHSY and CDR2 SAAADI. The CDR3 sequence: CASTRGQGLWGNQPQHF. The DNA of the CDR3 is TGCGCCAGCACCCGGGGACAGGGCCTTTGGGGAAATCAGCCCCAGCATTTT.

The J gene is TRBJ2-3, the V gene TRBV19; 11 nucleotides align to TRBD2. Trimming removed 3 bases from V and 4 bases from J; junction bases left unmatched: 6. The germline CDR1 and CDR2 sequences are LNHDA and SQIVND (reference sequence). This CDR3 spans 16 amino acids. CDR3 residues: CASSIVASGGSDTQYF. CDR3 sequence (DNA): TGTGCCAGTAGTATCGTGGCTAGCGGGGGGTCAGATACGCAGTATTTT.

V gene TRBV28 combines with J gene TRBJ2-5; a weak D match, TRBD2 (6 bases). Germline values: CDR1 MDHEN, CDR2 SYDVKM. The CDR3 is made up of 18 amino acids. V was clipped by 6 bases and J by 4 bases, with 27 bases between them. CDR3 residues: CASSSPNRTKSVAETQYF. The CDR3 DNA follows: TGTGCCAGCAGCTCACCCAACCGGACTAAGTCTGTAGCAGAGACCCAGTACTTC.

The genes are TRBV9 and TRBJ2-3; 8 bases agree with TRBD2. This CDR3 has 16 amino acids. CDR1 and CDR2 (germline): SGDLS, YYNGEE. V trimming: 3 bases; J trimming: 4 bases; junction bases outside the gene matches: 10. CDR3 loop: CASSAPGGLVADTQYF. Written as DNA, the CDR3 is TGTGCCAGCAGCGCGCCGGGGGGACTAGTGGCAGATACGCAGTATTTT.